A single sample gave rise to the 31 T cell receptor beta chains below, sequenced in a study of cytomegalovirus exposure and HLA in healthy donors. Primers included in the PCR were 60 Vbeta and 13 Jbeta primers. Repertoires were generated with immunoSEQ multiplex PCR, while TCRdb's copy carries only in-frame clones and drops some. The data hold over 90,000 clones, with approximately 80% observed a single time. The sample taken for sequencing was PBMCs. The receptors were sampled from a male donor in good health and CMV-seropositive.

This clone was recorded once. J is TRBJ2-2 and V is TRBV28; TRBD2 aligns across 7 bases. CDR1 MDHEN and CDR2 SYDVKM come from the germline V gene. After removal of 11 bases from V and 4 bases from J, the junction contained 7 bases not matched to a gene. This CDR3 region has 13 residues. The DNA of the CDR3 is TGTGCCGGCGGCGGGAGTTCCACCGGGGAGCTGTTTTTT. It is translated as CAGGGSSTGELFF.

The genes are TRBV19 and TRBJ2-7; a possible D gene is TRBD1 (6 bases). Germline loops: CDR1 LNHDA, CDR2 SQIVND (reference sequence). The CDR3 runs to 15 residues. The V end lost 4 bases, the J end lost 2 bases, and 15 bases lay between the germline ends. The CDR3 loop is CASSTEGGVPYEQYF. CDR3 coding DNA: TGTGCCAGTAGTACTGAAGGGGGAGTTCCCTACGAGCAGTACTTC.

The gene calls are TRBV20-1 and TRBJ1-2, with unresolved D. CDR1 is DFQATT and CDR2 is SNEGSKA in the germline V gene (reference sequence). There are 11 residues in the CDR3. The V gene lost 3 bases and the J gene lost 9 bases, with 11 bases spanning the gap. This CDR3 is CSARLYESYTF. CDR3 sequence (DNA): TGCAGTGCTAGGCTCTACGAAAGCTACACCTTC.

This clone was seen more than once but under ten times. The V call is TRBV19, the J call TRBJ1-5; possible D gene TRBD1, 5 bases. The CDR3 runs to 14 residues. CDR1 is LNHDA and CDR2 is SQIVND in the germline V gene (reference sequence). Trimming removed 5 bases at V and 1 base at J, with 9 bases between. In DNA, the CDR3 is TGTGCCAGTAGTTGGGGCAGGAGCAATCAGCCCCAGCATTTT. It translates to CASSWGRSNQPQHF.

This chain links TRBV7-9 with TRBJ2-1; D is uncertain. Germline V gene data show CDR1 as SEHNR and CDR2 as FQNEAQ (reference sequence). Trimming cost V 1 base and J 12 bases, with 10 bases left between them. The CDR3 runs 12 residues. The DNA of the CDR3 is TGTGCCAGCAGCTTAGAAGGCCCGGGGCAGTTCTTC. Translation gives CASSLEGPGQFF.

CDR3 sequence: CASSSESAGPNTEAFF. CDR3 DNA: TGTGCCAGCAGCTCCGAAAGTGCGGGCCCTAACACTGAAGCTTTCTTT. The V call is TRBV13, the J call TRBJ1-1; D is unclear. The CDR3 has 16 amino acids. Germline CDR1 and CDR2: PRHDT and FYEKMQ (reference sequence). V was pared by 4 bases and J by 2 bases, with 17 bases between.

This chain uses TRBV6-5 with TRBJ2-7; tentative D call: TRBD1 (7 bases). The V gene's germline CDR1 is MNHEY and CDR2 SVGAGI. V shed 5 bases and J shed 4 bases, with 15 bases lying between them. The CDR3 is 14 residues long. Here the CDR3 DNA reads TGTGCCAGCAGTGGGAGGACAGGCGTTTACGAGCAGTACTTC. Amino acid sequence: CASSGRTGVYEQYF.

As to this clone: This sample also contains other DNA sequences that code for the same CDR3. The chain couples TRBV5-1 to TRBJ2-1; 8 nucleotides line up with TRBD2. Germline CDR1 and CDR2: SGHRS and YFSETQ. The V and J ends lost 3 bases and 1 base, in that order; junction bases with no gene match: 3. This CDR3 region has 15 residues. CDR3 sequence: CASSSAGGSYNEQFF. The CDR3 DNA is TGCGCCAGCAGCTCTGCGGGGGGTTCCTACAATGAGCAGTTCTTC.

V and J are TRBV4-2 and TRBJ1-1; no clear D. Trimming removed 1 base at V and 0 bases at J, with 9 bases between. The V gene's germline CDR1 is LGHNA and CDR2 YNFKEQ. The length of the CDR3 is 15 residues. For the CDR3, the DNA is TGTGCCAGCAGCCAAGTCGGGAATTTGAACACTGAAGCTTTCTTT. Protein sequence: CASSQVGNLNTEAFF.

V usage is TRBV6-5 and J usage is TRBJ2-1, with 8 nucleotides matching TRBD2. V shed 6 bases, J shed 10 bases, and the junction held 5 bases outside the gene matches. In germline, CDR1 is MNHEY, CDR2 SVGAGI. The CDR3 is 12 amino acids. CDR3 in amino acids: CASRRGVGEQFF. CDR3 sequence (DNA): TGTGCCAGCAGGCGGGGGGTAGGCGAGCAGTTCTTC.

V and J are TRBV7-6 and TRBJ1-3; D is possibly TRBD1 (6 bases). The CDR3 loop spans 16 amino acids. Germline V gene lookup returns CDR1 SGHVS and CDR2 FNYEAQ. V lost 5 bases and J 2 bases, leaving 16 bases between the germline ends. This CDR3 reads CASSPAGGNAGNTIYF. CDR3 sequence (DNA): TGTGCCAGCAGCCCCGCGGGGGGCAACGCTGGAAACACCATATATTTT.

The chain has TRBV28 and TRBJ2-3; 10 bases line up with TRBD1. There are 15 residues in the CDR3. CDR1 and CDR2 from the germline V gene are MDHEN and SYDVKM. The V and J ends lost 4 bases and 4 bases, in that order; junction bases with no gene match: 5. CDR3 bases: TGTGCCAGCAGTTCCTCGGGACAGGGGTCAGATACGCAGTATTTT. Protein sequence: CASSSSGQGSDTQYF. Full variable domain (rest looked up from reference TRBV28 and TRBJ2-3): DVKVTQSSRYLVKRTGEKVFLECVQDMDHENMFWYRQDPGLGLRLIYFSYDVKMKEKGDIPEGYSVSREKKERFSLILESASTNQTSMYLCASSSSGQGSDTQYFGPGTRLTVL.

The genes are TRBV7-9 and TRBJ1-4, with a tentative D call TRBD1 (5 bases). CDR3 length: 15 residues. V dropped 2 bases and J dropped 4 bases, with 11 bases sitting between them. CDR1 and CDR2 from the germline V gene are SEHNR and FQNEAQ (reference sequence). CDR3: CASSLRGRVNEKLFF. The CDR3 DNA reads TGTGCCAGCAGCTTAAGGGGCAGGGTTAATGAAAAACTGTTTTTT.

The CDR3 DNA sequence: TGTGCCAGCAGCTCAAGGGACAGGAATCAGCCCCAGCATTTT. Protein product: CASSSRDRNQPQHF. The chain is built from TRBV7-2 and TRBJ1-5, with TRBD1 identical over 8 bases. The CDR3 extends over 14 amino acids. V lost 4 bases and J lost 4; bases outside the gene matches: 3. Germline V CDR1 and CDR2: SGHTA, FQGNSA.

The count of this clone is one. The chain joins TRBV19 to TRBJ1-2; TRBD1 aligns across 7 bases. CDR1 is LNHDA, CDR2 SQIVND, per germline (reference sequence). The CDR3 has 17 amino acids. J was trimmed by 0 bases and V by 4 bases; bases with no gene match: 11. Written as DNA, the CDR3 is TGTGCCAGTAGTAGATCGACAGGGATCCCGACTAACTATGGCTACACCTTC. This translates into CASSRSTGIPTNYGYTF.

V gene TRBV25-1 combines with J gene TRBJ2-1, with TRBD2 matching 16 bases. There are 15 residues in the CDR3. The trim removed 4 bases at V and 12 bases at J, leaving 6 bases unmatched. Looked up from germline, CDR1 is MGHDK and CDR2 is SYGVNS. CDR3 residues: CASSAGTSGRAPQFF. The CDR3 DNA reads as TGTGCCAGCAGTGCTGGGACTAGCGGGAGGGCACCGCAGTTCTTC.

The chain employs TRBV19 and TRBJ2-5, with D possibly being TRBD2 (5 bases). The closer fit of TRBJ2-7 to the DNA end suggests the J call may be wrong. Germline-derived CDR1 and CDR2 are LNHDA and SQIVND (reference sequence). The CDR3 is 13 amino acids. For the CDR3, the DNA is TGTGCCAGTAGTGAGGGCTGGTCCTACGAGCAGTACTTC. Residues: CASSEGWSYEQYF.

The V and J genes are TRBV15 and TRBJ2-7; 10 nucleotides agree with TRBD1. The J segment lost 1 base and the V segment lost 8 bases, leaving 8 bases of the junction unmatched. Germline V gene sequence: CDR1 LNHNV, CDR2 YYDKDF (reference sequence). This CDR3 is built from 15 residues. CDR3 sequence reads: CATQDRGQGSYEQYF. The CDR3 DNA reads as TGTGCCACCCAGGATCGGGGACAGGGGTCCTACGAGCAGTACTTC.

In this sample, this clone turned up a few times. J is TRBJ2-5 and V is TRBV28, with 7 bases lining up with TRBD2. The V and J ends lost 6 bases and 5 bases, in that order; junction bases with no gene match: 3. The CDR3 has 12 amino acids. Germline V gives CDR1 MDHEN, CDR2 SYDVKM. Written as DNA, the CDR3 is TGTGCCAGCAGAAGCGGGGACGAGACCCAGTACTTC. Its translation: CASRSGDETQYF. The variable domain in full, with the rest retrieved from reference TRBV28 and TRBJ2-5, is DVKVTQSSRYLVKRTGEKVFLECVQDMDHENMFWYRQDPGLGLRLIYFSYDVKMKEKGDIPEGYSVSREKKERFSLILESASTNQTSMYLCASRSGDETQYFGPGTRLLVL.

This clone occurred a few times. The V gene is TRBV6-5, the J gene TRBJ1-2; TRBD1 matches 7 bases. Germline loops: CDR1 MNHEY, CDR2 SVGAGI. The CDR3 is 13 residues long. V shed 5 bases and J 9 bases; nucleotides not matched to a gene: 9. CDR3 sequence: CASSPGQPRCYTF. The CDR3 DNA reads TGTGCCAGCAGTCCGGGACAGCCAAGATGCTACACCTTC.

This chain joins TRBV27 and TRBJ1-4; 8 bases match TRBD1. This CDR3 region has 16 residues. Germline CDR1 reads MNHEY; CDR2 reads SMNVEV (reference sequence). Trimming at V came to 5 bases and at J to 13 bases, leaving 18 bases not matched to a gene. The CDR3 region is CASSPEPQIQGALLFF. The CDR3 nucleotides are TGTGCCAGCAGTCCAGAACCTCAAATTCAGGGGGCACTACTGTTTTTT.

The rearrangement links TRBV9 to TRBJ2-3; no firm D call. The CDR3 has 16 amino acids. The germline gives CDR1 SGDLS, CDR2 YYNGEE. Trimming stripped 0 bases from V and 0 bases from J, with 11 bases between. The CDR3 is CASSVVGGPSTDTQYF. The CDR3, as DNA: TGTGCCAGCAGCGTAGTCGGCGGTCCTAGCACAGATACGCAGTATTTT.

The rearrangement joins TRBV14 to TRBJ2-3; TRBD2 aligns across 9 bases. The CDR3 length is 16 residues. Germline V lookup: CDR1 SGHDN, CDR2 FVKESK. J lost 3 bases, V lost 0 bases, and 4 bases had no gene match. DNA for the CDR3: TGTGCCAGCAGCCAAGAAGCGGGAGGTCTAACAGATACGCAGTATTTT. Its translation is CASSQEAGGLTDTQYF.

The genes are TRBV25-1 and TRBJ2-1; 7 bases align to TRBD2. J was trimmed by 8 bases and V by 5 bases; bases with no gene match: 12. The CDR3 runs 15 residues. CDR1 and CDR2 (germline): MGHDK, SYGVNS. The CDR3 DNA sequence: TGTGCCAGCAGTCCTCGGGTAGCGGGTGGGGATGAGCAGTTCTTC. Amino acids: CASSPRVAGGDEQFF.

The chain carries TRBV14 and TRBJ2-4; TRBD1 might be the D (5 bases). Trimming left V 1 base short and J 2 bases short, with 9 bases between. The length of the CDR3 is 15 residues. The germline gives CDR1 SGHDN, CDR2 FVKESK. CDR3 coding DNA: TGTGCCAGCAGCCAAGTAGGGGCCACCAAAAACATTCAGTACTTC. It codes for CASSQVGATKNIQYF.

The chain is built from TRBV7-2 and TRBJ2-2; 8 bases align to TRBD1. Germline V gene sequence: CDR1 SGHTA, CDR2 FQGNSA. This CDR3 has 14 amino acids. The V segment lost 5 bases and the J segment 7 bases; nucleotides outside the gene matches: 6. DNA for the CDR3: TGTGCCAGCAGCGCGCAGGGGGCGAACGGGGAGCTGTTTTTT. Translated: CASSAQGANGELFF.

In its sample, this clone was seen a few times. This chain connects TRBV28 to TRBJ2-7; D may be TRBD1 (6 bases). The germline V gene encodes CDR1 MDHEN and CDR2 SYDVKM. This CDR3 has 13 amino acids. The V and J ends lost 6 bases and 7 bases respectively, with 16 bases between them. As DNA, the CDR3 is TGTGCCAGCAGAGGGCTCAGGGGAAAGGAGCAGTACTTC. Protein sequence: CASRGLRGKEQYF.

The chain uses TRBV6-5 and TRBJ2-1, with TRBD2 matching over 8 bases. The CDR3 length is 15 residues. Trimming removed 5 bases from V and 6 bases from J; junction bases left unmatched: 9. CDR1 and CDR2 (germline): MNHEY, SVGAGI. DNA for the CDR3: TGTGCCAGCAGTGGCTGGGGGACTAGGACCAATGAGCAGTTCTTC. Protein sequence: CASSGWGTRTNEQFF.

The chain has TRBV7-3 and TRBJ2-5; TRBD2 aligns across 12 bases. The CDR3 extends over 15 amino acids. Germline V CDR1 and CDR2: SGHTA, FQGTGA. Trimming removed 5 bases from V and 5 bases from J; junction bases left unmatched: 6. The CDR3 reads CASSPASGRVETQYF. In DNA form, the CDR3 reads TGTGCCAGCAGCCCCGCTAGCGGGAGGGTTGAGACCCAGTACTTC.

This clone was detected once. DNA for the CDR3: TGTGCCAGCAGAGCAGGGCTCTCTGGGGCCAACGTCCTGACTTTC. This gives the protein CASRAGLSGANVLTF. The V gene is TRBV28, the J gene TRBJ2-6, with D possibly TRBD1 on 5 matching bases. V lost 6 bases and J lost 0, with 9 bases in between. Germline-derived CDR1 and CDR2 are MDHEN and SYDVKM. The CDR3 sequence is 15 residues long.

This clone was seen once. The chain employs TRBV11-3 and TRBJ2-2; D might be TRBD1 (5 bases). This CDR3 spans 13 amino acids. V lost 5 bases, J lost 6 bases, and 10 bases lay in between. The V gene's germline CDR1 is SGHNT and CDR2 YENEEA. This chain's CDR3 is CASSKGPSGELFF. The CDR3 coding sequence is TGTGCCAGCAGCAAGGGGCCGTCCGGGGAGCTGTTTTTT.